These 14 T cell receptor beta chains were sequenced from one sample in a study of a mutant IDH1 vaccine in newly diagnosed glioma. The time point here: baseline, week 1 (first vaccination visit). Treatment denoted: pre-vaccination baseline after standard-of-care therapy. Produced via immunoSEQ multiplex PCR; TCRdb's table is partial and in-frame only. The data show 30,000 to 40,000 clones, about 73% seen once. The sequencing here drew on PBMCs, taken from a glioma patient treated with radiotherapy, temozolomide or both. The receptors were sampled from a man in his forties or fifties with glioma. Some clones in this sample may be carry-over from other donors' samples.

This sequence joins TRBV15 and TRBJ2-3; possible D gene TRBD1, 6 bases. Germline V lookup: CDR1 LNHNV, CDR2 YYDKDF (reference sequence). V lost 5 bases and J lost 2, with 14 bases in between. CDR3 length equals 15 residues. The CDR3 loop reads CATSLAGAPTDTQYF. In nucleotides, the CDR3 is TGTGCCACCAGCTTAGCAGGGGCCCCCACAGATACGCAGTATTTT.

The chain uses TRBV30 and TRBJ1-3; no firm D call. This CDR3 is 14 amino acids long. Germline lookup yields CDR1 GTSNPN and CDR2 SVGIG (reference sequence). The V end was cut by 4 bases, the J end by 4 bases, with 14 bases between. The CDR3 here is CAWNRGELGNTIYF. CDR3 sequence (DNA): TGTGCCTGGAACCGAGGAGAACTAGGAAACACCATATATTTT. Full variable domain (outside the CDR3, taken from reference TRBV30 and TRBJ1-3): SQTIHQWPATLVQPVGSPLSLECTVEGTSNPNLYWYRQAAGRGLQLLFYSVGIGQISSEVPQNLSASRPQDRQFILSSKKLLLSDSGFYLCAWNRGELGNTIYFGEGSWLTVV.

The V and J genes are TRBV2 and TRBJ1-6; D is possibly TRBD1 (6 bases). V was pared by 7 bases and J by 0 bases, with 19 bases between. The CDR3 sequence is 18 residues long. CDR1 and CDR2 (germline): SNHLY, FYNNEI. In nucleotides, the CDR3 is TGTGCCAGCACCCCGAGGGACACCCTGAGCTCCTATAATTCACCCCTCCACTTT. Its protein is CASTPRDTLSSYNSPLHF. Variable domain in full (rest from reference TRBV2 and TRBJ1-6): EPEVTQTPSHQVTQMGQEVILRCVPISNHLYFYWYRQILGQKVEFLVSFYNNEISEKSEIFDDQFSVERPDGSNFTLKIRSTKLEDSAMYFCASTPRDTLSSYNSPLHFGNGTRLTVT.

This clone was detected only once. As DNA, the CDR3 is TGTGCCTGCGGTCAGGTAGGCCACGAGCAGTACTTC. It specifies CACGQVGHEQYF. V is TRBV30 and J is TRBJ2-7; D is unresolved. CDR1 and CDR2 (germline): GTSNPN, SVGIG (reference sequence). This CDR3 comprises 12 residues. Trimming took off 6 bases at V and 5 bases at J, with 14 bases between the two ends.

V and J are TRBV10-3 and TRBJ1-6, with TRBD1 matching 10 bases. V shed 10 bases and J 5 bases; nucleotides not matched to a gene: 11. CDR1 is ENHRY and CDR2 is SYGVKD in the germline V gene. The CDR3 is 16 amino acids. The CDR3 is CASLKGQGIDNSPLHF. The DNA of the CDR3 is TGTGCCAGTTTGAAGGGACAGGGGATCGATAATTCACCCCTCCACTTT.

This chain uses TRBV4-1 with TRBJ1-6; TRBD1 agrees at 8 bases. The CDR3 loop spans 16 amino acids. After removal of 4 bases from V and 7 bases from J, the junction contained 9 bases not matched to a gene. Germline V gene lookup returns CDR1 MGHRA and CDR2 YSYEKL. The CDR3 loop is CASSPSPGTGNSPLHF. CDR3 DNA sequence: TGCGCCAGCAGCCCGTCGCCCGGGACAGGAAATTCACCCCTCCACTTT.

This rearrangement joins TRBV19 to TRBJ2-7, with TRBD1 matching over 7 bases. There are 14 residues in the CDR3. V dropped 3 bases and J dropped 2; count of bases not matched to a gene: 4. Germline values: CDR1 LNHDA, CDR2 SQIVND (reference sequence). For the CDR3, the DNA is TGTGCCAGTAGTATCAAGGACAGGCCCTACGAGCAGTACTTC. As protein: CASSIKDRPYEQYF.

The CDR3 sequence: CASRAEGEQFF. CDR3 coding DNA: TGTGCCAGCAGGGCGGAAGGGGAGCAGTTCTTC. This chain connects TRBV2 to TRBJ2-1; D is unresolved. Trimming pared 6 bases from V and 10 bases from J, leaving 10 bases between. The CDR3 is made up of 11 amino acids. The germline gives CDR1 SNHLY, CDR2 FYNNEI. The full variable domain, its missing parts supplied by reference TRBV2 and TRBJ2-1, is EPEVTQTPSHQVTQMGQEVILRCVPISNHLYFYWYRQILGQKVEFLVSFYNNEISEKSEIFDDQFSVERPDGSNFTLKIRSTKLEDSAMYFCASRAEGEQFFGPGTRLTVL.

By frequency in the sample, this clone is medium-sized. The CDR3 sequence is CSVVEASGFYEQYF. CDR3 coding DNA: TGCAGCGTTGTGGAGGCATCTGGATTCTACGAGCAGTACTTC. The chain has TRBV29-1 and TRBJ2-7; D possibly corresponds to TRBD2 (5 bases). The CDR3 is made up of 14 amino acids. V lost 4 bases to trimming and J lost 3 bases, with 16 bases between them. Germline CDR1 is SQVTM and CDR2 is ANQGSEA.

This sequence joins TRBV18 and TRBJ2-3; no reliable D call. Trimming left V 1 base short and J 3 bases short, with 8 bases between. The CDR3 has 14 residues. Germline loops: CDR1 KGHSH, CDR2 LQKENI. The CDR3 DNA reads as TGTGCCAGCTCACCACGCGCAGAAACAGATACGCAGTATTTT. Translation gives CASSPRAETDTQYF.

This chain uses TRBV19 with TRBJ2-3; D remains unclear. The germline V gene has CDR1 LNHDA and CDR2 SQIVND (reference sequence). This CDR3 contains 13 residues. The V gene lost 2 bases and the J gene lost 3 bases, with 6 bases spanning the gap. CDR3: CASSITGTDTQYF. For the CDR3, the DNA is TGTGCCAGTAGTATAACTGGGACAGATACGCAGTATTTT. The full variable domain, rest sourced from reference TRBV19 and TRBJ2-3, is DGGITQSPKYLFRKEGQNVTLSCEQNLNHDAMYWYRQDPGQGLRLIYYSQIVNDFQKGDIAEGYSVSREKKESFPLTVTSAQKNPTAFYLCASSITGTDTQYFGPGTRLTVL.

The CDR3 sequence: CSVVSNTEAFF. In DNA, the CDR3 is TGCAGCGTTGTTTCAAACACTGAAGCTTTCTTT. The V and J genes are TRBV29-1 and TRBJ1-1; D unresolved. This CDR3 region has 11 residues. V lost 4 bases to trimming and J lost 2 bases, with 5 bases between them. The germline V gene has CDR1 SQVTM and CDR2 ANQGSEA. The full variable domain, rest sourced from reference TRBV29-1 and TRBJ1-1, is SAVISQKPSRDICQRGTSLTIQCQVDSQVTMMFWYRQQPGQSLTLIATANQGSEATYESGFVIDKFPISRPNLTFSTLTVSNMSPEDSSIYLCSVVSNTEAFFGQGTRLTVV.

The chain has TRBV18 and TRBJ1-2; D perhaps matches TRBD1 (6 bases). The V end lost 5 bases, the J end lost 6 bases, and 16 bases lay between the germline ends. Germline assignment: CDR1 KGHSH and CDR2 LQKENI. This CDR3 region has 14 residues. The CDR3 protein is CASSERTALNGYTF. CDR3 in DNA: TGTGCCAGCTCAGAGAGGACAGCCTTGAATGGCTACACCTTC.

The rearrangement uses TRBV5-5 and TRBJ1-2; D remains ambiguous. The germline gives CDR1 SGHKS, CDR2 YYEKEE (reference sequence). This CDR3 spans 15 amino acids. V shed 0 bases and J shed 8 bases, with 17 bases lying between them. The CDR3 region is CASSLGSSRARGYTF. Here the CDR3 DNA reads TGTGCCAGCAGCTTGGGGAGCTCGAGGGCACGGGGCTACACCTTC.